This T cell receptor (beta chain) was recorded in a study of blood T cell repertoires in COVID-19. The germline gives CDR1 SGHRS, CDR2 YFSETQ. This CDR3 has 16 residues. V was pared by 0 bases and J by 3 bases, with 3 bases of the junction left unmatched. The protocol was immunoSEQ multiplex PCR, while the TCRdb copy is restricted to in-frame clones and leaves out a portion. The sample holds roughly 200,000 clones, about 86% seen once. What was sequenced was PBMCs or T cells enriched from blood (not recorded which). The chain is built from TRBV5-1 and TRBJ1-3, with 10 bases fitting TRBD1. The TCR was taken from a woman in her forties or fifties in a cohort exposed to, infected with or recovered from COVID-19 (not recorded which). The CDR3 reads CASSLAGTGVGNTIYF. CDR3 in DNA: TGCGCCAGCAGCTTGGCCGGGACAGGGGTTGGAAACACCATATATTTT.